The present T cell receptor beta chain was sequenced within a study of regulatory T cells in long-lasting Graves disease. Indicated time point: newly diagnosed GD, antithyroid drugs for less than 3 months. With RNA extracted from PBMCs as input, the TCR library was made. In building TCR beta libraries, iRepertoire HTBI primers were used together with Arm-PCR of CDR3 regions. In the authors' methods: Sequenced samples collectively carried 55 to 80 TRBV and 12 to 15 TRBJ segments. TCRdb passed the multiplex PCR reads through MiXCR, listing each CDR3 protein once. The V and J calls, along with clone size, are taken from TCRdb and not from the paper's own processing. The sample includes 550,000 to 600,000 distinct CDR3 sequences, about 16% of them seen just once. The CDR3 covers 14 residues. V lost 5 bases, J lost 5 bases, and 15 bases lay in between. Germline V gene lookup returns CDR1 MNHEY and CDR2 SVGEGT.

The same data also went into a second study, on T cells in Graves' hyperthyroidism and ophthalmopathy. That work states: With the HTBI primer set, the TCR CDR3 went through a first round of RT-PCR. The majority of expanded thyroid clonotypes above 0.001 also appeared in blood. In simple terms, a model built on 13 V-J features told ophthalmopathy apart from stable hyperthyroidism.

The chain employs TRBV6-2 or TRBV6-3 and TRBJ2-5; a weak D match, TRBD2 (5 bases). This sequence originates from a man in his late teens or twenties with Graves disease. Source: peripheral blood mononuclear cells (PBMCs), taken at new diagnosis, from a patient treated with antithyroid drugs. As DNA, the CDR3 is TGTGCCAGCAGTGAAACCGGGATCCCCGAGACCCAGTACTTC. It specifies CASSETGIPETQYF.